These 11 T cell receptor beta chains came from one sample sequenced in a study of blood T cell repertoires in COVID-19. The protocol was immunoSEQ multiplex PCR, while the TCRdb copy is restricted to in-frame clones and leaves out a portion. The profile shows approximately 70,000 clones, 75% to 95% of them singletons. The material sequenced was peripheral blood. All receptors come from a woman in her sixties with active COVID-19.

This clone was seen once. This chain links TRBV5-1 with TRBJ2-7, with 10 bases fitting TRBD1. With V trimmed by 3 bases and J by 3 bases, 6 bases remained unmatched. Germline V lookup: CDR1 SGHRS, CDR2 YFSETQ. This CDR3 has 15 residues. The DNA for the CDR3 is TGCGCCAGCAGCTCGTCCGGGACAGGGGTCTACGAGCAGTACTTC. Protein sequence: CASSSSGTGVYEQYF.

The chain uses TRBV19 and TRBJ1-1; 8 bases map to TRBD1. Unmatched junction bases numbered 9, after V lost 6 bases and J lost 6 bases. The CDR3 consists of 14 residues. Germline V gene sequence: CDR1 LNHDA, CDR2 SQIVND (reference sequence). The CDR3 sequence is CASSRTGSMPEAFF. In DNA, the CDR3 is TGTGCCAGTAGCCGGACAGGGAGTATGCCTGAAGCTTTCTTT.

The chain links TRBV19 to TRBJ2-3; 7 bases are a match to TRBD1. CDR3 length: 14 amino acids. Germline lookup yields CDR1 LNHDA and CDR2 SQIVND (reference sequence). Trimming removed 4 bases from V and 5 bases from J; junction bases left unmatched: 6. The CDR3 nucleotides are TGTGCCAGTAGTACCGGACAGGCAGGAGATACGCAGTATTTT. As protein: CASSTGQAGDTQYF.

The gene calls are TRBV5-5 and TRBJ2-1; 8 bases are a match to TRBD1. This CDR3 spans 16 amino acids. Germline V gene lookup returns CDR1 SGHKS and CDR2 YYEKEE (reference sequence). The J segment lost 6 bases and the V segment lost 3 bases, leaving 11 bases of the junction unmatched. Written as DNA, the CDR3 is TGTGCCAGCAGCTCGGCCGGACAGGGCGGTCGCAATGAGCAGTTCTTC. Translation: CASSSAGQGGRNEQFF.

As concerns this clone: Germline is not matched at one junction end, which may reflect a read error. This chain links TRBV6-6 with TRBJ2-4, with TRBD1 as a possible D gene (6 bases). Germline CDR1 is MNHNY and CDR2 is SVGAGI (reference sequence). The length of the CDR3 is 16 residues. Here the CDR3 DNA reads TGTGCCAGCAGTGACTCAGGGGCACTAGCCAAAAACATTCAGTACTTC. Translating gives CASSDSGALAKNIQYF.

The J gene is TRBJ1-5, the V gene TRBV28; possible D gene TRBD1, 6 bases. V lost 6 bases and J 1 base, leaving 16 bases between the germline ends. Per the germline V gene, CDR1 is MDHEN and CDR2 is SYDVKM. The CDR3 is 16 residues long. CDR3 in amino acids: CASRAVGAPSNQPQHF. The CDR3 DNA sequence: TGTGCCAGCAGGGCTGTGGGGGCACCCAGCAATCAGCCCCAGCATTTT.

V and J are TRBV5-1 and TRBJ1-4; 9 nucleotides align to TRBD1. The V segment lost 1 base and the J segment 8 bases; nucleotides outside the gene matches: 3. This CDR3 contains 14 residues. From germline, CDR1 is SGHRS and CDR2 YFSETQ. The CDR3 loop is CASSLTGGREKLFF. The CDR3 bases are TGCGCCAGCAGCTTGACAGGGGGCCGGGAAAAACTGTTTTTT.

This chain joins TRBV19 and TRBJ2-7; TRBD1 matches at 7 bases. Germline V lookup: CDR1 LNHDA, CDR2 SQIVND (reference sequence). This CDR3 has 13 residues. The V and J ends lost 5 bases and 3 bases, in that order; junction bases with no gene match: 4. The CDR3 loop reads CASSLRQGYEQYF. DNA of the CDR3: TGTGCCAGTAGTCTACGACAGGGCTACGAGCAGTACTTC.

The chain links TRBV25-1 to TRBJ2-5, with 7 bases that match TRBD1. Germline trimming cut 4 bases from V and 5 bases from J; bases unmatched to any gene: 10. CDR1 and CDR2 from the germline V gene are MGHDK and SYGVNS. The CDR3 sequence is 15 residues long. For the CDR3, the DNA is TGTGCCAGCAGTGGCCAGGGACAGACCCCGGAGACCCAGTACTTC. It codes for CASSGQGQTPETQYF.

This sequence joins TRBV11-2 and TRBJ1-2; 7 positions agree with TRBD1. Germline CDR1 reads SGHAT; CDR2 reads FQNNGV. Germline trimming cut 5 bases from V and 2 bases from J; bases unmatched to any gene: 2. The CDR3 sequence is 13 residues long. CDR3 loop: CASSQTGNYGYTF. For the CDR3, the DNA is TGTGCCAGCAGCCAGACAGGGAACTATGGCTACACCTTC. The full variable domain, its missing parts supplied by reference TRBV11-2 and TRBJ1-2, is EAGVAQSPRYKIIEKRQSVAFWCNPISGHATLYWYQQILGQGPKLLIQFQNNGVVDDSQLPKDRFSAERLKGVDSTLKIQPAKLEDSAVYLCASSQTGNYGYTFGSGTRLTVV.

This chain links TRBV6-6 with TRBJ2-3; 11 bases line up with TRBD2. The CDR3 consists of 15 residues. Germline loops: CDR1 MNHNY, CDR2 SVGAGI (reference sequence). Trimming at V came to 6 bases and at J to 4 bases, leaving 6 bases not matched to a gene. CDR3 DNA: TGTGCCAGCAGCGGTACTAGCGGGAGTTCAGATACGCAGTATTTT. Residues: CASSGTSGSSDTQYF.